Listed below are T cell receptor beta chains from one sample, sequenced in a study of sequential checkpoint blockade in melanoma. Repertoires were generated with immunoSEQ multiplex PCR, while TCRdb's copy carries only in-frame clones and drops some. This table has approximately 19,000 clones, less than 30% appearing once. The sample was tumor tissue (inferred from file names), taken from a patient given nivolumab and ipilimumab in sequence. The origin of the receptors is a human donor with melanoma. CDR3s include the opening cysteine and the closing phenylalanine or tryptophan. The D gene is left open where the match is weak. Size tells how often a clone was seen (once, few, many) or the class of an expanded clone, and some rows leave it out.

v_call	cdr3_length	d_call	clone_size	j_call	cdr3_aa	cdr3_nt
TRBV28	16	TRBD1	few	TRBJ1-1	CASSFVPGQGRTEAFF	TGTGCCAGCAGTTTTGTCCCAGGACAGGGGAGAACTGAAGCTTTCTTT
TRBV6-8	13	NA	few	TRBJ2-1	CASSPGGDNEQFF	TGTGCCAGCAGCCCAGGAGGGGACAATGAGCAGTTCTTC
TRBV29-1	14	NA	NA	TRBJ1-1	CSVESGASGTEAFF	TGCAGCGTTGAATCGGGGGCCTCGGGCACTGAAGCTTTCTTT
TRBV7-5	15	NA	NA	TRBJ2-5	CASSLILTDQETQYF	TGTGCCAGCAGCTTAATTCTTACGGACCAAGAGACCCAGTACTTC
TRBV14	16	NA	NA	TRBJ1-4	CASSQVSGQLNEKLFF	TGTGCCAGCAGCCAAGTCTCCGGACAGCTGAATGAAAAACTGTTTTTT
TRBV23-1	13	NA	NA	TRBJ1-2	CASSVSLLDGYTF	TGCGCCAGCAGCGTAAGTCTTCTTGATGGCTACACCTTC
TRBV6-8	13	NA	few	TRBJ2-1	CASGQLSYNEQFF	TGTGCCAGCGGACAGCTCTCCTACAATGAGCAGTTCTTC
TRBV11-3	16	TRBD1	many	TRBJ1-6	CASSGTDRVENSPLHF	TGTGCCAGCAGCGGAACGGACAGGGTGGAGAATTCACCCCTCCACTTT
TRBV6-8	13	NA	few	TRBJ1-1	CASSLAGNTEAFF	TGTGCCAGCTCCCTTGCCGGGAACACTGAAGCTTTCTTT
TRBV5-1	16	NA	NA	TRBJ1-1	CASSLAGSNVNTEAFF	TGCGCCAGCAGCTTGGCGGGCAGCAACGTGAACACTGAAGCTTTCTTT
TRBV29-1	13	NA	NA	TRBJ1-5	CSVGPGVGQPQHF	TGCAGCGTTGGGCCAGGGGTAGGTCAGCCCCAGCATTTT
TRBV11-3	16	TRBD1	few	TRBJ2-1	CASSAIPGQGKNEQFF	TGTGCCAGCAGCGCAATACCGGGACAGGGTAAAAATGAGCAGTTCTTC
TRBV12-5	12	NA	NA	TRBJ2-7	CASGLGVTEQYF	TGTGCTAGTGGTCTGGGGGTCACCGAGCAGTACTTC
TRBV19	14	TRBD2	once	TRBJ2-1	CASSKGLAGDEQFF	TGTGCCAGTAGTAAGGGACTAGCAGGCGATGAGCAGTTCTTC
TRBV7-2	13	NA	few	TRBJ2-1	CASSLFSINEQFF	TGTGCCAGCAGCTTATTTTCGATAAATGAGCAGTTCTTC
TRBV6-8	14	TRBD2	few	TRBJ2-7	CASSRLAGGTKQYF	TGTGCCAGCAGTCGACTAGCGGGGGGAACTAAGCAGTACTTC
TRBV6-8	15	NA	NA	TRBJ1-5	CASSYVYGGNQPQHF	TGTGCCAGCAGTTACGTCTACGGGGGCAATCAGCCCCAGCATTTT
TRBV11-3	16	NA	many	TRBJ1-1	CASSFGGALRNTEAFF	TGTGCCAGCAGCTTCGGGGGGGCTCTCCGGAACACTGAAGCTTTCTTT
TRBV19	12	NA	few	TRBJ2-3	CASSEKRDTQYF	TGTGCCAGTAGTGAAAAGCGGGATACGCAGTATTTT
TRBV11-3	14	NA	many	TRBJ1-1	CASSLARGNTEAFF	TGTGCCAGCAGCTTGGCACGGGGGAACACTGAAGCTTTCTTT
TRBV9	12	NA	NA	TRBJ1-2	CASSADKTGYTF	TGTGCCAGCAGCGCCGACAAAACAGGCTACACCTTC
TRBV11-1	15	TRBD2	many	TRBJ2-1	CASSFMGSGSNEQFF	TGTGCCAGCAGCTTTATGGGTAGCGGGTCTAATGAGCAGTTCTTC
TRBV11-3	16	TRBD1	many	TRBJ1-2	CASSSGTGDPNYGYTF	TGTGCCAGCAGCTCCGGGACAGGGGACCCTAACTATGGCTACACCTTC
TRBV19	16	NA	NA	TRBJ2-1	CASSISAGTTYNEQFF	TGTGCCAGTAGTATATCAGCAGGGACAACGTACAATGAGCAGTTCTTC
TRBV18	15	TRBD1	NA	TRBJ1-6	CASSPKGAENSPLHF	TGTGCCAGCTCACCGAAGGGGGCGGAGAATTCACCCCTCCACTTT
TRBV19	16	TRBD1	NA	TRBJ1-2	CASMAPPGQRNYGYTF	TGTGCCAGTATGGCCCCACCGGGACAGAGAAACTATGGCTACACCTTC
TRBV19	15	TRBD1	NA	TRBJ1-3	CASSPDRASGNTIYF	TGTGCCAGTAGTCCAGACAGGGCCTCTGGAAACACCATATATTTT
TRBV11-3	14	TRBD1	few	TRBJ1-3	CASSLTGAGNTIYF	TGTGCCAGCAGCTTGACAGGGGCTGGAAACACCATATATTTT
TRBV11-3	15	TRBD2	NA	TRBJ2-5	CASSSPPSGGETQYF	TGTGCCAGCAGCTCCCCGCCTAGCGGGGGAGAGACCCAGTACTTC
TRBV5-1	16	TRBD1	NA	TRBJ1-6	CASSREGTGDNSPLHF	TGCGCCAGCAGCCGGGAAGGGACAGGGGATAATTCGCCCCTCCACTTT
TRBV4-1	15	NA	NA	TRBJ2-3	CASSQGLGGTDTQYF	TGCGCCAGCAGCCAAGGTTTAGGGGGAACAGATACGCAGTATTTT
TRBV9	16	TRBD2	few	TRBJ2-5	CASSVGAGGVGETQYF	TGTGCCAGCAGCGTAGGAGCGGGAGGCGTCGGGGAGACCCAGTACTTC
TRBV15	15	NA	NA	TRBJ1-4	CATSRAVGVNEKLFF	TGTGCCACCAGCAGAGCGGTCGGGGTTAATGAAAAACTGTTTTTT
TRBV12-5	13	TRBD1	NA	TRBJ2-7	CASWDRSPYEQYF	TGTGCTAGCTGGGACAGATCCCCCTACGAGCAGTACTTC
TRBV11-3	16	NA	few	TRBJ1-3	CASSLDLWGAGNTIYF	TGTGCCAGCAGCTTAGATTTATGGGGGGCCGGAAACACCATATATTTT
TRBV9	15	NA	NA	TRBJ2-1	CASSDGLTSYNEQFF	TGTGCCAGCAGTGACGGGCTAACCTCCTACAATGAGCAGTTCTTC
TRBV14	16	NA	few	TRBJ2-5	CASSPRQMWGGETQYF	TGTGCCAGCAGCCCAAGACAGATGTGGGGAGGAGAGACCCAGTACTTC
TRBV29-1	12	NA	NA	TRBJ2-7	CSVGTAFYEQYF	TGCAGCGTTGGGACAGCTTTCTACGAGCAGTACTTC
TRBV30	14	NA	NA	TRBJ1-1	CAWGRGGVGTEAFF	TGTGCCTGGGGGCGGGGAGGAGTAGGCACTGAAGCTTTCTTT
TRBV6-8	13	NA	few	TRBJ2-3	CASSYMATDTQYF	TGTGCCAGCAGTTACATGGCCACAGATACGCAGTATTTT
TRBV6-8	17	NA	NA	TRBJ2-4	CASSYSTGAGQKNIQYF	TGTGCCAGCAGTTACTCCACGGGGGCGGGGCAAAAAAACATTCAGTACTTC
TRBV9	12	NA	NA	TRBJ2-2	CASSVGTGELFF	TGTGCCAGCAGCGTAGGGACCGGGGAGCTGTTTTTT
TRBV7-1	15	TRBD1	many	TRBJ2-6	CASSLTGDGANVLTF	TGTGCCAGCAGCTTAACAGGGGATGGGGCCAACGTCCTGACTTTC
TRBV28	15	NA	few	TRBJ1-2	CASRAQGVSNYGYTF	TGTGCCAGCAGAGCTCAGGGAGTATCCAACTATGGCTACACCTTC
TRBV11-3	15	NA	many	TRBJ2-3	CASSLGGMGTDTQYF	TGTGCCAGCAGCTTAGGAGGAATGGGCACAGATACGCAGTATTTT
TRBV29-1	12	NA	NA	TRBJ2-3	CSVSEQADTQYF	TGCAGCGTTTCTGAACAGGCAGATACGCAGTATTTT
TRBV7-6	15	NA	NA	TRBJ2-7	CASSQEAPQIYEQYF	TGTGCCAGCAGCCAAGAAGCCCCACAGATCTACGAGCAGTACTTC
TRBV11-3	15	TRBD2	few	TRBJ2-1	CASSRTSGLGNEQFF	TGTGCCAGCAGCCGGACTAGCGGCCTAGGGAATGAGCAGTTCTTC
TRBV14	16	NA	NA	TRBJ1-2	CASSQEFGAASYGYTF	TGTGCCAGCAGCCAAGAATTCGGGGCCGCCAGCTATGGCTACACCTTC
TRBV28	12	NA	NA	TRBJ2-1	CASSLFDNEQFF	TGTGCCAGCAGTTTATTCGACAATGAGCAGTTCTTC
TRBV19	12	NA	NA	TRBJ2-7	CASRSGVNEQYF	TGTGCCAGTAGATCGGGGGTTAACGAGCAGTACTTC
TRBV6-8	15	TRBD2	NA	TRBJ2-7	CASSLGPGGAYEQYF	TGTGCCAGCAGTTTAGGGCCTGGGGGGGCCTACGAGCAGTACTTC
TRBV6-8	15	NA	few	TRBJ2-6	CASSYRVSGANVLTF	TGTGCCAGCAGTTATAGGGTGTCTGGGGCCAACGTCCTGACTTTC
TRBV5-1	14	TRBD1	NA	TRBJ1-2	CASSLARTGYGYTF	TGCGCCAGCAGCTTGGCCAGGACAGGTTATGGCTACACCTTC